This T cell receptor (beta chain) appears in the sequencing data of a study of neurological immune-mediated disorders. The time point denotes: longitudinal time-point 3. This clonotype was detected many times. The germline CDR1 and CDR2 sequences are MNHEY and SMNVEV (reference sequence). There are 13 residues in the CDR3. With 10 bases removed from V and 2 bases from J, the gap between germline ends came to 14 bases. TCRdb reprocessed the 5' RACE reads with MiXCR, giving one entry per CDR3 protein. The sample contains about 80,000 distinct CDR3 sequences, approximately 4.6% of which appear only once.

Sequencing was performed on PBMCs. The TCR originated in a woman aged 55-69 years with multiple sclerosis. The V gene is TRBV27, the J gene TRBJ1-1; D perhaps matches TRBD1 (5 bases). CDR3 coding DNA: TGTGCCACAACGAAGGGGCCCAACACTGAAGCTTTCTTT. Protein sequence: CATTKGPNTEAFF.